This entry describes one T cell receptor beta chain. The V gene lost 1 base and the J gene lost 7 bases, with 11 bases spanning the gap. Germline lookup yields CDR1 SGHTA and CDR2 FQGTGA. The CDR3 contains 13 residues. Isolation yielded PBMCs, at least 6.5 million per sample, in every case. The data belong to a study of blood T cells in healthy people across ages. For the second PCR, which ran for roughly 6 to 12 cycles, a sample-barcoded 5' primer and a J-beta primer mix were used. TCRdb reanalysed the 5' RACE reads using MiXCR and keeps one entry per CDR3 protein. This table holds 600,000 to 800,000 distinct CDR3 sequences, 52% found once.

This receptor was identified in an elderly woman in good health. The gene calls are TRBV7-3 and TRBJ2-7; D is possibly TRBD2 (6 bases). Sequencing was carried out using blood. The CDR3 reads CASSLRRANEQYF. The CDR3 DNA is TGTGCCAGCAGCTTAAGGAGGGCCAATGAGCAGTACTTC.